The entry that follows covers one T cell receptor beta chain sequence. Its cognate antigen is unknown. The data are from a study of cytomegalovirus exposure and HLA in healthy donors. Looking at the study overall: Genotyping of some 390 donors showed that about 84% belonged to the Caucasian-associated ancestry cluster. Study results and limitations: Further analysis, carried out later, found HLA-associated TCR beta chains more clonally expanded than equally common other chains. Exclusion as indistinguishable affected some V segments, including TRBV6-2 and TRBV6-3.

Primers for the PCR totalled 60 Vbeta and 13 Jbeta. TCRdb's table, derived via immunoSEQ multiplex PCR, lists solely in-frame clones and lacks some. The repertoire holds more than 110,000 clones, with about 8.9% as singletons. J was trimmed by 3 bases and V by 2 bases; bases with no gene match: 3. The CDR3 is 15 residues long. Germline V gene sequence: CDR1 MNHEY, CDR2 SVGAGI. Material for sequencing was PBMCs. The TCR comes from a man aged 45-65 years in good health and CMV-seronegative. J is TRBJ2-5 and V is TRBV6-5, with 10 bases identical to TRBD2. The CDR3 region has the DNA TGTGCCAGCAGTTACCTAGCGGGGGCCAAAGAGACCCAGTACTTC. Translated: CASSYLAGAKETQYF.